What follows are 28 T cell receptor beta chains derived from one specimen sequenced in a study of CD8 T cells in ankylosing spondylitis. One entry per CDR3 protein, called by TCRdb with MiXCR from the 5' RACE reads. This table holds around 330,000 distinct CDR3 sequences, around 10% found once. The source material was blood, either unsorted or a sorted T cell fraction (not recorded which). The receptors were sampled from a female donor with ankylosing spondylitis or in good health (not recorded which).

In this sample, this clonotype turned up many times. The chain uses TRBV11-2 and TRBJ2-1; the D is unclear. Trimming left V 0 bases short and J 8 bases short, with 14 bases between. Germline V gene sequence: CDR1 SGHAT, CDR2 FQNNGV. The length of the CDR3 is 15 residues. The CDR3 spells CASSLDTTEVDEQFF. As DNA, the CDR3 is TGTGCCAGCAGCTTAGATACAACCGAGGTAGATGAGCAGTTCTTC.

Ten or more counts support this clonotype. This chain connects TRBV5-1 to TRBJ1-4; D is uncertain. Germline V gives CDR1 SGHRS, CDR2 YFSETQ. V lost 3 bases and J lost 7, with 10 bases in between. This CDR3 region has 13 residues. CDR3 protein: CASSYRKGEKLFF. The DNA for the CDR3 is TGCGCCAGCAGCTACCGGAAGGGTGAAAAACTGTTTTTT.

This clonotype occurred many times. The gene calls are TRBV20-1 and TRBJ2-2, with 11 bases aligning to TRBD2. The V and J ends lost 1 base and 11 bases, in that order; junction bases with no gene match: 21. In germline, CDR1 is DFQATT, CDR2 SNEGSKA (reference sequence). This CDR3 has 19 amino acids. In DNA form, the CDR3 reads TGCAGTGCTAGAGGTATCCGTCCGGGACTAGCGGAGTTACCGGACGAGCTGTTTTTT. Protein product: CSARGIRPGLAELPDELFF.

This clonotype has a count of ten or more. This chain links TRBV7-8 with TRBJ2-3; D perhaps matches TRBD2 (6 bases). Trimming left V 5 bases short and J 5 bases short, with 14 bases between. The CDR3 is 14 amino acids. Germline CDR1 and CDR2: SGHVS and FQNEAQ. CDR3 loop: CASSSRDWLDTQYF. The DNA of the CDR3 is TGTGCCAGCAGCAGCCGGGACTGGCTAGATACGCAGTATTTT.

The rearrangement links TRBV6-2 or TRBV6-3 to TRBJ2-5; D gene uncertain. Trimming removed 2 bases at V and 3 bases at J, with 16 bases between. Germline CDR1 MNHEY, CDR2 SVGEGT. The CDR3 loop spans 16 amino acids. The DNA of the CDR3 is TGTGCCAGCAGTTACGGTGTGCACCCCCCCGAAGAGACCCAGTACTTC. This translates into CASSYGVHPPEETQYF.

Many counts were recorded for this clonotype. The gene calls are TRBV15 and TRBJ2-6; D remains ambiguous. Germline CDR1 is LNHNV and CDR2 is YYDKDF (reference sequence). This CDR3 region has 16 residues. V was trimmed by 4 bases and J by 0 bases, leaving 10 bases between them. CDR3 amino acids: CATSIARNSGANVLTF. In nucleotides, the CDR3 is TGTGCCACCAGCATCGCCCGGAACTCTGGGGCCAACGTCCTGACTTTC.

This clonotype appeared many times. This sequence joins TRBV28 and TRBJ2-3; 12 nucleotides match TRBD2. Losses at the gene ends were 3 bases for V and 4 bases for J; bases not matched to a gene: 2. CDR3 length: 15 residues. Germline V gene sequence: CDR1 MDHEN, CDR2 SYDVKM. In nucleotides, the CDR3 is TGTGCCAGCAGTTTTTCTAGCGGGAGGGCAGATACGCAGTATTTT. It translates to CASSFSSGRADTQYF.

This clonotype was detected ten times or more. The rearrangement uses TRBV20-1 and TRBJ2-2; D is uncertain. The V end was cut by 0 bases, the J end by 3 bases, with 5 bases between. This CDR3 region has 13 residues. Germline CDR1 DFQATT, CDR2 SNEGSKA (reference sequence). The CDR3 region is CSARDGYTGELFF. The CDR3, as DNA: TGCAGTGCTAGAGACGGGTACACCGGGGAGCTGTTTTTT.

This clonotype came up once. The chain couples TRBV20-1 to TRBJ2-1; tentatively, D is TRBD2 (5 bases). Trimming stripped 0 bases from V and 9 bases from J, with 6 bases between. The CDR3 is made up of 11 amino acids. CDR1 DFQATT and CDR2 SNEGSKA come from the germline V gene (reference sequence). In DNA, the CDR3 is TGCAGTGCTAGAGATCGGGGTGAGCAGTTCTTC. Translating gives CSARDRGEQFF.

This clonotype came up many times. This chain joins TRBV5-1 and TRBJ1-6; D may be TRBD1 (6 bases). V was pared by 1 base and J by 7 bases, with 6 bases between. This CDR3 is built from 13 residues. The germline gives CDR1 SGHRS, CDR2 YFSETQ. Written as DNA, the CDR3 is TGCGCCAGCAGCTTGACAGGGAATTCACCCCTCCACTTT. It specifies CASSLTGNSPLHF.

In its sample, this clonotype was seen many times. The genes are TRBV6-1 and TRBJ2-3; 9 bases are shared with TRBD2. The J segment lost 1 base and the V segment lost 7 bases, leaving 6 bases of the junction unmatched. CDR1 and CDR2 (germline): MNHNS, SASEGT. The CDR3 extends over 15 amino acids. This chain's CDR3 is CASTDASGGTDTQYF. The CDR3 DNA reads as TGTGCCAGCACTGACGCTAGCGGGGGCACAGATACGCAGTATTTT.

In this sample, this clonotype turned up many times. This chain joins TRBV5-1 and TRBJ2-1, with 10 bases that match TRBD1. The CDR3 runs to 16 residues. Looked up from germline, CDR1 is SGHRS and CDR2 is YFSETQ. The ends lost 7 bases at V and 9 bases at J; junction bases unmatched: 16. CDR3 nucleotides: TGCGCCAGCTCAGACAGGGGGCAATACGGGGGCGGTGAGCAGTTCTTC. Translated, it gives CASSDRGQYGGGEQFF. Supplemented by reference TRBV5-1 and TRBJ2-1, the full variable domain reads KAGVTQTPRYLIKTRGQQVTLSCSPISGHRSVSWYQQTPGQGLQFLFEYFSETQRNKGNFPGRFSGRQFSNSRSEMNVSTLELGDSALYLCASSDRGQYGGGEQFFGPGTRLTVL.

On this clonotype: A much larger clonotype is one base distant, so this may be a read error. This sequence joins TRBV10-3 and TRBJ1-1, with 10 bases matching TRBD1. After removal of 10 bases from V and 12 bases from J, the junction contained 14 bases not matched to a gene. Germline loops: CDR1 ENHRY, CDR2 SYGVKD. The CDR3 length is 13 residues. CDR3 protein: CATGEGQGYGTFF. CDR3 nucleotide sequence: TGTGCCACGGGAGAGGGACAGGGGTATGGAACTTTCTTT.

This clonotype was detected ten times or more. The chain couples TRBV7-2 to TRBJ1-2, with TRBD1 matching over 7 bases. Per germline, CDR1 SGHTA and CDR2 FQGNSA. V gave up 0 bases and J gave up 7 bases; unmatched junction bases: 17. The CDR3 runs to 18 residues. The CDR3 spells CASSLAIDRVGFLGGYTF. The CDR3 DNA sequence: TGTGCCAGCAGCTTAGCGATCGACAGGGTGGGGTTTCTTGGTGGCTACACCTTC. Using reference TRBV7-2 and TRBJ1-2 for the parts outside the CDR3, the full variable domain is GAGVSQSPSNKVTEKGKDVELRCDPISGHTALYWYRQSLGQGLEFLIYFQGNSAPDKSGLPSDRFSAERTGGSVSTLTIQRTQQEDSAVYLCASSLAIDRVGFLGGYTFGSGTRLTVV.

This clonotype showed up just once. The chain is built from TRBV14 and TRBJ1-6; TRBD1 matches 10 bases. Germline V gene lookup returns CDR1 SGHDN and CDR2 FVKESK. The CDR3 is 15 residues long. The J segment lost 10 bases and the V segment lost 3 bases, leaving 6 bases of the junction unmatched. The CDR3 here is CASSQAGTGVSPLHF. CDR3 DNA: TGTGCCAGCAGCCAGGCCGGGACAGGGGTATCACCCCTCCACTTT.

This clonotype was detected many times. This chain's CDR3 is CASSPRVTAIQETQYF. In DNA form, the CDR3 reads TGTGCCAGCAGCCCACGGGTCACCGCCATCCAAGAGACCCAGTACTTC. V gene TRBV7-2 combines with J gene TRBJ2-5; D is uncertain. The CDR3 runs 16 residues. CDR1 and CDR2 (germline): SGHTA, FQGNSA. V lost 5 bases and J 1 base, leaving 17 bases between the germline ends.

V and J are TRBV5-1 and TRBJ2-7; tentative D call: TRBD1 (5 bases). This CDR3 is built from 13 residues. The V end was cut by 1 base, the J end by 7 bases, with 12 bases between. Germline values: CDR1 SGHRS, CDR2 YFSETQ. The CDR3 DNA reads TGCGCCAGCAGCTTGCCGACAGTACAAGAGCAGTACTTC. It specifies CASSLPTVQEQYF.

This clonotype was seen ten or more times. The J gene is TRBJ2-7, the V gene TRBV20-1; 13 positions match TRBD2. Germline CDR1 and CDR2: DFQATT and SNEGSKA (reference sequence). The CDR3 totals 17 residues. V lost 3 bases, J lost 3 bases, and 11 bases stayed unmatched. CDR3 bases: TGCAGTGCTAGGGGGACTAGCGGGAAAATGGGCGGCTACGAGCAGTACTTC. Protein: CSARGTSGKMGGYEQYF.

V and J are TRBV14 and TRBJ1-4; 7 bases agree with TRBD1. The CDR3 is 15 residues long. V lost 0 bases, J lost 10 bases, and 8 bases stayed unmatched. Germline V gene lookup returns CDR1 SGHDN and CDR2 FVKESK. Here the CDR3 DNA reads TGTGCCAGCAGCCAAGATCGTTTGGGGACAGCAAAACTGTTTTTT. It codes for CASSQDRLGTAKLFF. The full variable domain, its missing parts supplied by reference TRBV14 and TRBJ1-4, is EAGVTQFPSHSVIEKGQTVTLRCDPISGHDNLYWYRRVMGKEIKFLLHFVKESKQDESGMPNNRFLAERTGGTYSTLKVQPAELEDSGVYFCASSQDRLGTAKLFFGSGTQLSVL.

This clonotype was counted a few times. DNA of the CDR3: TGCGCCAGCAGCTGGGGAAACCCTCCCGGCACAGATACGCAGTATTTT. Translation: CASSWGNPPGTDTQYF. The V call is TRBV5-1, the J call TRBJ2-3; D uncertain. The CDR3 covers 16 residues. From germline, CDR1 is SGHRS and CDR2 YFSETQ. With 3 bases removed from V and 1 base from J, the gap between germline ends came to 15 bases.

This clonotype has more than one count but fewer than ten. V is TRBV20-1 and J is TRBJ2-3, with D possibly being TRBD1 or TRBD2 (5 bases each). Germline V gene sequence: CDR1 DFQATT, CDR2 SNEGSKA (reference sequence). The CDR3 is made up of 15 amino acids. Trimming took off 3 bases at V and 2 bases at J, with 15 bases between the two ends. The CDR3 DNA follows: TGCAGTGCTAGCCCGGCTAGCAGGGTCACAGATACGCAGTATTTT. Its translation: CSASPASRVTDTQYF.

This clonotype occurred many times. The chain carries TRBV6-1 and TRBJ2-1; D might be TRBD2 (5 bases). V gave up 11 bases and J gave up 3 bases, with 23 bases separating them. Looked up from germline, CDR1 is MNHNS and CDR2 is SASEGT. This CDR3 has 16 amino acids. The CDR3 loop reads CAGTNEGELNYNEQFF. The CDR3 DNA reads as TGTGCCGGCACCAATGAGGGTGAACTAAACTACAATGAGCAGTTCTTC.

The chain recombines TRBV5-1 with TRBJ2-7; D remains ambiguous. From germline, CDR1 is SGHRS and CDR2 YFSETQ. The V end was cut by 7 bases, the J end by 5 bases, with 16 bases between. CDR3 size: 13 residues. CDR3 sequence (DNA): TGCGCCAGCCGCTCCCCCAGTTCGGACGAGCAGTACTTC. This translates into CASRSPSSDEQYF.

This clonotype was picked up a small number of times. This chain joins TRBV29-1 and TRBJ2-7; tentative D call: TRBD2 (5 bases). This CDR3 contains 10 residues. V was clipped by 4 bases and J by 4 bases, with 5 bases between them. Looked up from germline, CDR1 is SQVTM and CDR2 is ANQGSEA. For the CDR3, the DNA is TGCAGCGTTGGCGGGTACGAGCAGTACTTC. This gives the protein CSVGGYEQYF.

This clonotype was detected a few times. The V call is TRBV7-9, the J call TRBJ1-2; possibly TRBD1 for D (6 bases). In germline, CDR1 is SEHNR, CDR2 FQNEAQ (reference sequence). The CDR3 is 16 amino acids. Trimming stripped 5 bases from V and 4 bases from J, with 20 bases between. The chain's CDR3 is CASSTRQAIRGYGYTF. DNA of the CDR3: TGTGCCAGCAGCACTAGACAGGCCATTAGGGGCTATGGCTACACCTTC.

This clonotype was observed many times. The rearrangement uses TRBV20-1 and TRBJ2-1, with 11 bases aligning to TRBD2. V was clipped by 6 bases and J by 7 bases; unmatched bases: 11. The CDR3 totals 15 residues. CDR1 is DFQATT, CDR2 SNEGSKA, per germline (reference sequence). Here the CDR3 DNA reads TGCAGTGCCACCGATAGCGGGAGGGTACTTAATGAGCAGTTCTTC. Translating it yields CSATDSGRVLNEQFF.

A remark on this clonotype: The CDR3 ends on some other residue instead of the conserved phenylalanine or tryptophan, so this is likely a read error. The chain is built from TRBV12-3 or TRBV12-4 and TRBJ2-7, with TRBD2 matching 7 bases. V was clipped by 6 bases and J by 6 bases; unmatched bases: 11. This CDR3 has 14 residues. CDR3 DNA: TGTGCCAGCAGCCCCAGTTTAGCGGGTAGCGAGCAGTACTCC. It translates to CASSPSLAGSEQYS.

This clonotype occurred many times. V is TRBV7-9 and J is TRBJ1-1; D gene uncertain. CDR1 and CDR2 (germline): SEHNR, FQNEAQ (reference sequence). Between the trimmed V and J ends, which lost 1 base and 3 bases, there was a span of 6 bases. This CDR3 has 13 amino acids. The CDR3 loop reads CASSLEAYTEAFF. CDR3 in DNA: TGTGCCAGCAGCTTAGAGGCCTACACTGAAGCTTTCTTT.